This T cell receptor (beta chain) was recovered during a study of T cell responses to AZD1222 COVID-19 vaccine (TCRdb year 2021). General notes on the study: A total of 233 trial participants underwent TCR sequencing, of whom some 210 received two doses of AZD1222 and around 25 received two doses of the MenACWY control vaccine. Trial participants were enrolled by age into subgroups of 18-55, 56-69 and 70-plus years, and roughly 150, 30 and 60 TCR-sequenced participants, respectively, were included in these subgroups. General conclusions and limits of the study: CD4 TCRs associated with the vaccine covered the entire spike protein, and the dominant responses were in regions 160-218 and 743-854. Participants were mostly white British, with more females than males. The authors suggested clonal diversity may have been underestimated. No day 14 peak-response samples were available, so repertoires were characterized only after the peak T cell response. Reportedly, almost half of the unique spike-specific TCRs recognized epitopes lying outside the regions that are mutated in the B.1.351 and B.1.1.7 variants. After two AZD1222 doses, both the breadth and the depth of spike-specific TCRs were significantly higher than at day 0 and than in MenACWY recipients. Conclusions about previously exposed vaccinees are limited because only six or seven AZD1222 recipients were SARS-CoV-2 seropositive at baseline. The 56-69-year group was small, and its depth increase did not reach significance, likely because of low power.

After removal of 2 bases from V and 5 bases from J, the junction retains 7 bases not matched to a gene. Including the terminal cysteine and phenylalanine, the CDR3 comprises 15 residues. Of the read, only the CDR3 DNA is kept; its 45 bases are in frame from base 1. From a lookup of the germline V gene, CDR1 and CDR2 are MDHEN and SYDVKM. The CDR3 regions of human TCRbeta chains were analyzed by immunosequencing. Processing in the source paper ran as follows. Repertoire TCRs were matched against a reference library of SARS-CoV-2-specific TCRs generated with the MIRA antigen-specificity platform. Breadth meant the fraction of unique TCRs that were SARS-CoV-2-associated, whereas depth meant the fraction of total T cells that were SARS-CoV-2-associated. Using the MIRA data, every spike-specific TCR was mapped to the spike region that the TCR reacted to and assigned to either a CD4 or a CD8 class. Log10-transformed breadth and depth values were compared by one-way ANOVA with Sidak's multiple comparisons tests. This immuneACCESS table, as held by TCRdb, lists in-frame sequences with V and J called but not all clones. Of the missing ones, under half trace to an unresolved V gene in checked studies; the others have no known cause. The V and J calls and clone size were taken over from that table, and D and trimming were inferred from the DNA. The sample yields about 110,000 clones; about 89% were counted once. The ten biggest clones cover around 5.9% of the sample.

Regarding this clone: The antigen it recognizes is unknown. No base quality information exists; no much larger clone differs at one position.

The time point label on this specimen signifies: about 28 days (+/-7) after the second vaccine dose. Because spike-specific TCR depth and breadth did not differ between the two schedules, AZD1222 recipients who got a second dose at roughly 4 weeks were pooled with those who got a second dose at roughly 12 weeks. Vaccinee samples were obtained from the UK trials COV001 and COV002, which included a single-blind randomized controlled phase 2/3 trial of AZD1222 (ChAdOx1 nCoV-19) in healthy adults. For TCRbeta chain sequencing, PBMC samples from trial participants were taken at day 0 and at day 28 after the second dose.

The input for sequencing was peripheral blood, taken 28 days after the second AZD1222 dose. The source is an adult who received the AZD1222 COVID-19 vaccine. The sequence joins TRBV28 to TRBJ2-5; 8 bases in the middle match TRBD2. The CDR3 amino acid sequence is: CASSLTPGGAETQYF. The sequenced DNA: TGTGCCAGCAGTTTAACGCCCGGGGGGGCCGAGACCCAGTACTTC.